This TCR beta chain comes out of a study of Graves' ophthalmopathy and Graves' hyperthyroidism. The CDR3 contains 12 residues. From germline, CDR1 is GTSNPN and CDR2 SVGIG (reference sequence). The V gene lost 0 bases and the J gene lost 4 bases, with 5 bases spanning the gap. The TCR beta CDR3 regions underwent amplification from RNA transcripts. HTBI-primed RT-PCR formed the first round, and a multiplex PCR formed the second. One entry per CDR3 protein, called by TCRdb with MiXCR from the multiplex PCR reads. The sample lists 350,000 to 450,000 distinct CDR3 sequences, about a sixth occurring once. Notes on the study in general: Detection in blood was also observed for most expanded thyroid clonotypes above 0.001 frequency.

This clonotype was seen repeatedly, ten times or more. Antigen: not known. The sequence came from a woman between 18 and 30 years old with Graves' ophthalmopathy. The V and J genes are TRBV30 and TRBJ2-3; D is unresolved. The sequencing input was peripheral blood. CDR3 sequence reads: CAWSVQADTQYF. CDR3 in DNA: TGTGCCTGGAGTGTGCAGGCAGATACGCAGTATTTT.